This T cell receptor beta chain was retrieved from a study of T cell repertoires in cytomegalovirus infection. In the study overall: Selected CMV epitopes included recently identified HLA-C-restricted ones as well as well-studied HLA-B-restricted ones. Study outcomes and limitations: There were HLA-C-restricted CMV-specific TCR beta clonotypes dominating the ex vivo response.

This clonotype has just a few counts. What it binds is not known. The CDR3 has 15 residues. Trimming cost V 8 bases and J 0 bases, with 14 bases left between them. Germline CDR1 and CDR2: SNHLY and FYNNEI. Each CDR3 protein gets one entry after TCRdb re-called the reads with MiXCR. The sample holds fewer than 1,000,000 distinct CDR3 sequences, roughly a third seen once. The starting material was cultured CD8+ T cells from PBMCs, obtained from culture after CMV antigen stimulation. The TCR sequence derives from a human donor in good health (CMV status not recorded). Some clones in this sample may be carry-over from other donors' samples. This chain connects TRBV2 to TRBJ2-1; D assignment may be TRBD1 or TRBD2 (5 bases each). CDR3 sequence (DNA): TGTGCCAGCCGCGTGGGGGTGGACTCCTACAATGAGCAGTTCTTC. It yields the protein CASRVGVDSYNEQFF.